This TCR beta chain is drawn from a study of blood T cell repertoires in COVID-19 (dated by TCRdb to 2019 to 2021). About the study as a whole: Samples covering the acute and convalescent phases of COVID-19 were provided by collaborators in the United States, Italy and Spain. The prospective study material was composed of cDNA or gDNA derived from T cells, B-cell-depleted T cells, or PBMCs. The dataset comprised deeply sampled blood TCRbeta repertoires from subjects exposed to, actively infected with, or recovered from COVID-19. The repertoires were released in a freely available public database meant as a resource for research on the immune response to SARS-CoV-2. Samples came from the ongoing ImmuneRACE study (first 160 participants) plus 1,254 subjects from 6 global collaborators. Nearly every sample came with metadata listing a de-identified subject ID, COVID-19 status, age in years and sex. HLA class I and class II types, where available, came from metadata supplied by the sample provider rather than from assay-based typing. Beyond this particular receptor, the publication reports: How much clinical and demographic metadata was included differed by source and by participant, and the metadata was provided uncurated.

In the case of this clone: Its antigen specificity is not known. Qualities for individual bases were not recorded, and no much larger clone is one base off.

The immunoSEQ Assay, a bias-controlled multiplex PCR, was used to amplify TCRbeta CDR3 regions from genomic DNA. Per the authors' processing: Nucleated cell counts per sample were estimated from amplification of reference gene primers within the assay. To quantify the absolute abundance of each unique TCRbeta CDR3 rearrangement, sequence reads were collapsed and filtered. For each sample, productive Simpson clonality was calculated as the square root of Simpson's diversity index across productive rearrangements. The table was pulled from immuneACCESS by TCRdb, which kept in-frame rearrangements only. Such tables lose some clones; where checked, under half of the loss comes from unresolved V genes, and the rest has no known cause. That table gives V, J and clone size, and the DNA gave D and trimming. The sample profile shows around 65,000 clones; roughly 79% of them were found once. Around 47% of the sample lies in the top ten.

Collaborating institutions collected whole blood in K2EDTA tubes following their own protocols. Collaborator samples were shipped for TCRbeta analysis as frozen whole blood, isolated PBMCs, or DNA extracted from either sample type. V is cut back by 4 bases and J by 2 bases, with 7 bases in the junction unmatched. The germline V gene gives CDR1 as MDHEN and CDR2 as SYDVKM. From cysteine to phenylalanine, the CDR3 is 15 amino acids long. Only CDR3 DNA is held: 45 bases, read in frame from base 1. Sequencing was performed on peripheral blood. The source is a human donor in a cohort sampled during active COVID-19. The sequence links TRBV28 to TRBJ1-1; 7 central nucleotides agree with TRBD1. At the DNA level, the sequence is TGTGCCAGCAGTTGGACAGGTAGTTTCAACACTGAAGCTTTCTTT. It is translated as CASSWTGSFNTEAFF.